One sample yielded the 26 T cell receptor beta chains listed below, sequenced in a study of T cells after posttransplantation cyclophosphamide. Using immunoSEQ multiplex PCR, the repertoire was profiled, and TCRdb retains in-frame clones only, with some absent. The data hold 25,000 to 35,000 clones, with over 85% observed a single time. Sequenced material: PBMCs. The receptors originated from a woman between 35 and 50 years old with a blood cancer, CMV-positive, and with a related stem cell donor.

The rearrangement joins TRBV6-5 to TRBJ1-2; D possibly corresponds to TRBD1 (5 bases). V was cut by 6 bases and J by 3 bases, with 11 bases left in between. Germline V lookup: CDR1 MNHEY, CDR2 SVGAGI. This CDR3 contains 13 residues. CDR3 protein: CASSSTQDYGYTF. As DNA, the CDR3 is TGTGCCAGCAGCTCGACACAGGACTATGGCTACACCTTC.

The rearrangement uses TRBV19 and TRBJ2-1; 9 nucleotides align to TRBD1. Germline lookup yields CDR1 LNHDA and CDR2 SQIVND (reference sequence). V lost 5 bases and J lost 7; bases outside the gene matches: 9. The CDR3 is 15 amino acids. Here the CDR3 DNA reads TGTGCCAGTAGTCTTACAGGGGGCCTGTGGAATGAGCAGTTCTTC. This gives the protein CASSLTGGLWNEQFF.

The J gene is TRBJ2-1, the V gene TRBV7-6; 12 bases line up with TRBD2. CDR3 size: 15 residues. The germline V gene encodes CDR1 SGHVS and CDR2 FNYEAQ. V lost 3 bases and J lost 5; bases outside the gene matches: 2. The chain's CDR3 is CASSLLAGGDNEQFF. The CDR3 DNA follows: TGTGCCAGCAGCTTGCTAGCGGGGGGGGACAATGAGCAGTTCTTC.

The chain's CDR3 is CASSLATGGVEKLFF. In DNA, the CDR3 is TGTGCCAGCAGCTTGGCGACAGGGGGGGTTGAAAAACTGTTTTTT. The rearrangement links TRBV5-5 to TRBJ1-4; TRBD1 aligns across 9 bases. V shed 0 bases and J 7 bases; nucleotides not matched to a gene: 4. Germline-derived CDR1 and CDR2 are SGHKS and YYEKEE (reference sequence). The CDR3 is 15 amino acids.

This sequence joins TRBV19 and TRBJ2-1; D ambiguous. Trimming removed 11 bases at V and 4 bases at J, with 21 bases between. The CDR3 runs 15 residues. The germline gives CDR1 LNHDA, CDR2 SQIVND (reference sequence). The CDR3 here is CASGEELELYNEQFF. In nucleotides, the CDR3 is TGTGCCTCCGGAGAAGAGCTCGAACTTTACAATGAGCAGTTCTTC. The whole variable domain, filled in from reference TRBV19 and TRBJ2-1, reads DGGITQSPKYLFRKEGQNVTLSCEQNLNHDAMYWYRQDPGQGLRLIYYSQIVNDFQKGDIAEGYSVSREKKESFPLTVTSAQKNPTAFYLCASGEELELYNEQFFGPGTRLTVL.

The V gene is TRBV7-2, the J gene TRBJ1-6, with no clear D. V lost 8 bases and J lost 7, with 15 bases in between. The CDR3 runs 14 residues. The germline gives CDR1 SGHTA, CDR2 FQGNSA. CDR3: CASRWGVKNSPLHF. The CDR3 DNA is TGTGCCAGCCGTTGGGGAGTAAAAAATTCACCCCTCCACTTT.

The CDR3 nucleotides are TGCAGCGTTGATACTCCATACGAGCAGTACTTC. Protein product: CSVDTPYEQYF. The chain is built from TRBV29-1 and TRBJ2-7; D remains unclear. The ends were cut back, 3 bases at V and 4 bases at J, with 7 bases in the middle. CDR3 length: 11 residues. CDR1 is SQVTM, CDR2 ANQGSEA, per germline.

The genes are TRBV4-2 and TRBJ2-5; possibly TRBD1 for D (5 bases). Germline loops: CDR1 LGHNA, CDR2 YNFKEQ. CDR3 length: 19 amino acids. Trimming took off 0 bases at V and 2 bases at J, with 22 bases between the two ends. The chain's CDR3 is CASSQDRGSGLGLQETQYF. The CDR3 DNA is TGTGCCAGCAGCCAAGATAGGGGCTCAGGGTTGGGGCTGCAAGAGACCCAGTACTTC.

The sample holds a few counts of this clone. V usage is TRBV6-1 and J usage is TRBJ2-1; TRBD1 aligns across 7 bases. The CDR3 consists of 15 residues. With 8 bases clipped from V and 5 bases from J, the junction kept 12 bases outside the gene matches. The germline CDR1 and CDR2 sequences are MNHNS and SASEGT. The CDR3 spells CASLYRGETNNEQFF. The DNA for the CDR3 is TGTGCCAGCTTATACAGGGGTGAGACTAACAATGAGCAGTTCTTC.

The chain recombines TRBV6-5 with TRBJ1-5; the D is unclear. The CDR3 has 11 residues. The ends were cut back, 7 bases at V and 5 bases at J, with 6 bases in the middle. Germline CDR1 is MNHEY and CDR2 is SVGAGI. CDR3 amino acids: CASTQDQPQHF. For the CDR3, the DNA is TGTGCCAGCACCCAGGATCAGCCCCAGCATTTT.

The V call is TRBV5-1, the J call TRBJ2-1, with a possible D match to TRBD1 (6 bases). Germline V lookup: CDR1 SGHRS, CDR2 YFSETQ. The CDR3 runs to 15 residues. V was cut by 4 bases and J by 2 bases, with 13 bases left in between. CDR3: CASSPGAWAYNEQFF. The DNA of the CDR3 is TGCGCCAGCAGCCCAGGGGCATGGGCCTACAATGAGCAGTTCTTC.

The rearrangement uses TRBV7-9 and TRBJ1-1; tentative D call: TRBD1 (6 bases). The V and J ends lost 5 bases and 11 bases respectively, with 21 bases between them. Germline V gives CDR1 SEHNR, CDR2 FQNEAQ (reference sequence). The CDR3 contains 14 residues. The CDR3 DNA is TGTGCCAGCAGCCCAAGTCGGGACAAGGTGTTGGCTTTCTTT. Protein: CASSPSRDKVLAFF.

The V and J genes are TRBV6-5 and TRBJ1-1, with 7 bases fitting TRBD1. Germline assignment: CDR1 MNHEY and CDR2 SVGAGI. The CDR3 spans 14 residues. V shed 9 bases, J shed 6 bases, and the junction held 13 bases outside the gene matches. The CDR3 protein is CASRRDRMVAEAFF. The CDR3 nucleotides are TGTGCCAGTAGAAGGGACAGAATGGTTGCTGAAGCTTTCTTT.

This sequence joins TRBV19 and TRBJ2-2; 10 bases align to TRBD2. The CDR3 length is 17 residues. Germline V gives CDR1 LNHDA, CDR2 SQIVND (reference sequence). With 2 bases clipped from V and 1 base from J, the junction kept 4 bases outside the gene matches. The CDR3 loop is CASSIIRLAGNTGELFF. The CDR3 DNA follows: TGTGCCAGTAGTATAATCCGACTAGCGGGGAACACCGGGGAGCTGTTTTTT.

The rearrangement links TRBV7-3 to TRBJ1-4; 8 nucleotides match TRBD1. Germline V lookup: CDR1 SGHTA, CDR2 FQGTGA. Trimming removed 6 bases from V and 10 bases from J; junction bases left unmatched: 13. This CDR3 spans 15 amino acids. CDR3 sequence: CASSPTGGEGGKLFF. The CDR3 nucleotides read TGTGCCAGCAGTCCAACAGGGGGGGAGGGCGGAAAACTGTTTTTT.

V and J are TRBV5-6 and TRBJ1-5; perhaps TRBD1 as D (6 bases). Germline CDR1 SGHDT, CDR2 YYEEEE. The ends were cut back, 2 bases at V and 7 bases at J, with 10 bases in the middle. The CDR3 contains 13 residues. The CDR3: CASSFGRGQPQHF. Here the CDR3 DNA reads TGTGCCAGCAGCTTTGGTAGGGGGCAGCCCCAGCATTTT.

The chain is built from TRBV18 and TRBJ2-5; weak D call: TRBD1 (5 bases). The V and J ends lost 2 bases and 5 bases respectively, with 15 bases between them. The CDR3 has 15 amino acids. CDR1 and CDR2 from the germline V gene are KGHSH and LQKENI. The CDR3 nucleotides are TGTGCCAGCTCACCAGCCGCAGGGAAAAGCGAGACCCAGTACTTC. Protein sequence: CASSPAAGKSETQYF.

J is TRBJ2-7 and V is TRBV10-3; TRBD1 matches 8 bases. J gave up 6 bases and V 2 bases, and 6 bases lay outside the gene matches. In germline, CDR1 is ENHRY, CDR2 SYGVKD. This CDR3 comprises 14 residues. The CDR3 here is CAISEGGRGLEQYF. CDR3 coding DNA: TGTGCCATCAGTGAGGGTGGCAGGGGGCTCGAGCAGTACTTC.

With respect to this clone: Sequence at one end of the junction differs from germline and may be a read error. The same CDR3 arises from other DNA sequences in this sample as well. The chain links TRBV12-5 to TRBJ2-3; a weak D match, TRBD1 (6 bases). This CDR3 comprises 16 residues. CDR1 and CDR2 from the germline V gene are LGHNT and FRNRAP. CDR3: CASGLSRGVSTDTQYF. The CDR3 region has the DNA TGCGCTAGTGGTTTGAGCAGGGGAGTTAGCACAGATACGCAGTATTTT.

This chain uses TRBV9 with TRBJ2-1; D perhaps matches TRBD1 (6 bases). V was clipped by 3 bases and J by 0 bases, with 10 bases between them. This CDR3 is built from 15 residues. Germline V gives CDR1 SGDLS, CDR2 YYNGEE. In DNA form, the CDR3 reads TGTGCCAGCAGCGCAACAGGGAACTCCTACAATGAGCAGTTCTTC. Translation gives CASSATGNSYNEQFF. Variable domain in full (rest from reference TRBV9 and TRBJ2-1): DSGVTQTPKHLITATGQRVTLRCSPRSGDLSVYWYQQSLDQGLQFLIQYYNGEERAKGNILERFSAQQFPDLHSELNLSSLELGDSALYFCASSATGNSYNEQFFGPGTRLTVL.

The chain couples TRBV6-1 to TRBJ2-3; D is possibly TRBD1 (6 bases). Trimming took 6 bases from V and 2 from J, leaving 9 bases between them. The CDR3 contains 13 residues. The V gene's germline CDR1 is MNHNS and CDR2 SASEGT. For the CDR3, the DNA is TGTGCCAGCAGGGACAGCCTCACAGATACGCAGTATTTT. Amino acid sequence: CASRDSLTDTQYF.

The chain recombines TRBV13 with TRBJ2-2, with D unclear. V was trimmed by 6 bases and J by 4 bases, leaving 6 bases between them. Germline V lookup: CDR1 PRHDT, CDR2 FYEKMQ (reference sequence). This CDR3 is 12 amino acids long. CDR3 DNA: TGTGCCAGCAGATTTAGCACCGGGGAGCTGTTTTTT. Encoded protein: CASRFSTGELFF.

The rearrangement links TRBV2 to TRBJ2-2; possible D gene TRBD1, 6 bases. V was pared by 4 bases and J by 0 bases, with 12 bases between. The CDR3 contains 16 residues. CDR1 SNHLY and CDR2 FYNNEI come from the germline V gene. CDR3 protein: CASSGGPFANTGELFF. The DNA of the CDR3 is TGTGCCAGCAGTGGGGGGCCGTTCGCGAACACCGGGGAGCTGTTTTTT. Full variable domain (remainder filled in from reference TRBV2 and TRBJ2-2): EPEVTQTPSHQVTQMGQEVILRCVPISNHLYFYWYRQILGQKVEFLVSFYNNEISEKSEIFDDQFSVERPDGSNFTLKIRSTKLEDSAMYFCASSGGPFANTGELFFGEGSRLTVL.

The V gene is TRBV19, the J gene TRBJ1-3; 9 positions agree with TRBD1. In germline, CDR1 is LNHDA, CDR2 SQIVND (reference sequence). The V and J ends lost 6 bases and 3 bases, in that order; junction bases with no gene match: 6. The CDR3 covers 15 residues. The CDR3 is CASSPRTGVGNTIYF. In DNA, the CDR3 is TGTGCCAGTAGCCCCCGGACAGGGGTTGGAAACACCATATATTTT. Filled out from reference TRBV19 and TRBJ1-3, the complete variable domain reads DGGITQSPKYLFRKEGQNVTLSCEQNLNHDAMYWYRQDPGQGLRLIYYSQIVNDFQKGDIAEGYSVSREKKESFPLTVTSAQKNPTAFYLCASSPRTGVGNTIYFGEGSWLTVV.

The J gene is TRBJ2-7, the V gene TRBV4-2; 12 bases line up with TRBD2. The CDR3 is 20 residues long. The junction had 17 bases not matched to a gene; V was cut back by 0 bases and J by 5 bases. Germline CDR1 reads LGHNA; CDR2 reads YNFKEQ. CDR3 region: CASSQDRPASGGARADEQYF. The CDR3 bases are TGTGCCAGCAGCCAAGATCGGCCGGCTAGCGGGGGGGCCAGGGCTGACGAGCAGTACTTC.

V is TRBV28 and J is TRBJ1-1, with 7 positions matching TRBD1. Germline V lookup: CDR1 MDHEN, CDR2 SYDVKM. The CDR3 totals 14 residues. V lost 6 bases and J lost 2; bases outside the gene matches: 6. This chain's CDR3 is CASRPGTANTEAFF. CDR3 nucleotides: TGTGCCAGCAGACCTGGGACAGCTAACACTGAAGCTTTCTTT.